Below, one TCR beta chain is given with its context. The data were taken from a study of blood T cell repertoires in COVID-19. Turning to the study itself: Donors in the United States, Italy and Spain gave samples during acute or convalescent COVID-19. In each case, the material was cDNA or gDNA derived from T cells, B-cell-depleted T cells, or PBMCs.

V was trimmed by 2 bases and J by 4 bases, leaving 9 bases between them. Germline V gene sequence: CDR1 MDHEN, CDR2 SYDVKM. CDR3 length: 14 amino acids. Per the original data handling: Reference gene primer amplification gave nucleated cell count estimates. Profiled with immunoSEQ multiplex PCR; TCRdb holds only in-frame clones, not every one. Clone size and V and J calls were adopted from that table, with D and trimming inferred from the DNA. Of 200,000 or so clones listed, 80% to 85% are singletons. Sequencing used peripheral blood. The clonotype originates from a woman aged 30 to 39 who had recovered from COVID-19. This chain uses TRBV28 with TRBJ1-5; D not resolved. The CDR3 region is CASSLSWRNQPQHF. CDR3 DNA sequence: TGTGCCAGCAGTTTAAGCTGGAGGAATCAGCCCCAGCATTTT.